This entry lists 10 T cell receptor beta chains sequenced from one sample in a study of shared clonotypes between healthy human individuals. Measured with immunoSEQ multiplex PCR; TCRdb has only the in-frame clones, and not every one. Of 900,000 to 1,200,000 clones in the sample, around three quarters were seen once. Sequencing input: memory CD4+ T cells from PBMCs. Subset: CD45RA-negative fraction. All receptors derive from a young man in good health. Some clones in this sample may be carry-over from other donors' samples.

The chain recombines TRBV27 with TRBJ2-1; D perhaps matches TRBD1 (6 bases). Trimming shortened V by 6 bases and J by 0 bases, and 15 bases separated the two germline ends. Germline CDR1 MNHEY, CDR2 SMNVEV (reference sequence). CDR3 size: 16 residues. CDR3 nucleotide sequence: TGTGCCAGCAGCAGGGGTCTTTATAGCTCCTACAATGAGCAGTTCTTC. Amino acid sequence: CASSRGLYSSYNEQFF.

The chain joins TRBV7-2 to TRBJ2-1, with D tentatively TRBD2 (5 bases). The CDR3 consists of 12 residues. V lost 2 bases and J 6 bases, leaving 5 bases between the germline ends. CDR1 and CDR2 from the germline V gene are SGHTA and FQGNSA. CDR3: CASSLSGNEQFF. The CDR3 nucleotides are TGTGCCAGCAGCTTAAGCGGCAATGAGCAGTTCTTC.

This clone was recorded a few times. The rearrangement joins TRBV6-1 to TRBJ2-7; TRBD1 matches 7 bases. Germline V lookup: CDR1 MNHNS, CDR2 SASEGT. The CDR3 contains 15 residues. V lost 7 bases and J lost 6; bases outside the gene matches: 15. The CDR3 reads CASTRPDRARIEQYF. The CDR3, as DNA: TGTGCCAGCACAAGACCCGACAGGGCAAGAATCGAGCAGTACTTC.

The V call is TRBV5-1, the J call TRBJ2-1, with 8 bases fitting TRBD2. V lost 2 bases and J lost 3; bases outside the gene matches: 4. The CDR3 is made up of 15 amino acids. CDR1 is SGHRS, CDR2 YFSETQ, per germline. This chain's CDR3 is CASSLAAGDYNEQFF. The CDR3 DNA is TGCGCCAGCAGCTTAGCAGCGGGGGACTACAATGAGCAGTTCTTC. Full variable domain (rest looked up from reference TRBV5-1 and TRBJ2-1): KAGVTQTPRYLIKTRGQQVTLSCSPISGHRSVSWYQQTPGQGLQFLFEYFSETQRNKGNFPGRFSGRQFSNSRSEMNVSTLELGDSALYLCASSLAAGDYNEQFFGPGTRLTVL.

Here the CDR3 DNA reads TGCAGCGTTACCGGACTCCGGGGCTATGGCTACACCTTC. Protein sequence: CSVTGLRGYGYTF. This sequence joins TRBV29-1 and TRBJ1-2, with unresolved D. The germline V gene has CDR1 SQVTM and CDR2 ANQGSEA. The CDR3 extends over 13 amino acids. Deletions cut 5 bases from V and 4 bases from J, with 14 bases between.

This clone was detected only a few times. The J gene is TRBJ2-7, the V gene TRBV5-5; 10 bases match TRBD1. Germline assignment: CDR1 SGHKS and CDR2 YYEKEE (reference sequence). Trimming cost V 4 bases and J 3 bases; bases outside gene matches: 7. CDR3 size: 15 residues. The CDR3 DNA reads TGTGCCAGCAGCCGAGCCGGGACAGGGGTCTACGAGCAGTACTTC. It codes for CASSRAGTGVYEQYF.

A word on this clone: Other DNA sequences of this sample code for an identical CDR3. This sequence joins TRBV6-5 and TRBJ1-5, with a tentative D call TRBD1 (5 bases). This CDR3 has 15 residues. V was cut by 0 bases and J by 1 base, with 7 bases left in between. Germline V gene lookup returns CDR1 MNHEY and CDR2 SVGAGI. The CDR3 bases are TGTGCCAGCAGTTACTCGGGGCCCAGCAATCAGCCCCAGCATTTT. It specifies CASSYSGPSNQPQHF.

The chain carries TRBV5-4 and TRBJ2-2, with unresolved D. The CDR3 is 14 residues long. Trimming removed 0 bases from V and 5 bases from J, with 8 bases in between. Germline assignment: CDR1 SGHNT and CDR2 YYREEE (reference sequence). This CDR3 reads CASSLVLGTGELFF. CDR3 in DNA: TGTGCCAGCAGCTTGGTATTGGGGACCGGGGAGCTGTTTTTT. Together with reference TRBV5-4 and TRBJ2-2, the CDR3 gives the full variable domain: ETGVTQSPTHLIKTRGQQVTLRCSSQSGHNTVSWYQQALGQGPQFIFQYYREEENGRGNFPPRFSGLQFPNYSSELNVNALELDDSALYLCASSLVLGTGELFFGEGSRLTVL.

This clone has just one count. The chain recombines TRBV6-6 with TRBJ2-1; 10 bases line up with TRBD1. The germline V gene has CDR1 MNHNY and CDR2 SVGAGI (reference sequence). V lost 7 bases, J lost 5 bases, and 5 bases stayed unmatched. This CDR3 region has 14 residues. The chain's CDR3 is CASTMGQGNNEQFF. The DNA of the CDR3 is TGTGCCAGCACCATGGGACAGGGGAACAATGAGCAGTTCTTC.

The rearrangement links TRBV27 to TRBJ1-2; a possible D gene is TRBD1 (5 bases). The CDR3 contains 15 residues. Between the trimmed V and J ends, which lost 6 bases and 4 bases, there was a span of 18 bases. Germline CDR1 is MNHEY and CDR2 is SMNVEV (reference sequence). The CDR3 region has the DNA TGTGCCAGCAGACTTCTCTCCGGGACCCTCTATGGCTACACCTTC. This translates into CASRLLSGTLYGYTF.